These 20 T cell receptor beta chains were all obtained from the same sample, sequenced in a study of blood T cell repertoires in COVID-19. The assay was immunoSEQ multiplex PCR, and TCRdb's table has in-frame clones only and misses some. The sample has 250,000 to 350,000 clones; approximately 86% are singletons. Sequencing used peripheral blood. These receptors all come from a man aged 18-30 years with active or convalescent COVID-19.

This clone was seen a single time. The chain carries TRBV3-1 (or the pseudogene TRBV3-2) and TRBJ2-5; 7 nucleotides line up with TRBD2. The CDR3 runs 16 residues. The V segment lost 5 bases and the J segment 2 bases; nucleotides outside the gene matches: 11. Germline values: CDR1 LGHDT, CDR2 YNNKEL (reference sequence). The CDR3 region is CASSLGYGGIQETQYF. The CDR3 DNA reads as TGTGCCAGCAGCTTGGGTTACGGGGGGATTCAAGAGACCCAGTACTTC.

This clone has a single count. The chain employs TRBV4-2 and TRBJ2-1; the match to TRBD2 covers 7 bases. Germline CDR1 LGHNA, CDR2 YNFKEQ. After removal of 6 bases from V and 3 bases from J, the junction contained 8 bases not matched to a gene. The CDR3 has 15 residues. CDR3 nucleotide sequence: TGTGCCAGCAGAAGGGAGGGTAGTGACTACAATGAGCAGTTCTTC. This sequence encodes CASRREGSDYNEQFF.

The chain joins TRBV7-8 to TRBJ1-4, with unresolved D. Germline CDR1 and CDR2: SGHVS and FQNEAQ. The CDR3 has 18 residues. V lost 0 bases to trimming and J lost 1 base, with 15 bases between them. The CDR3 loop is CASSLAHHPTETNEKLFF. As DNA, the CDR3 is TGTGCCAGCAGCTTAGCCCACCACCCTACAGAAACTAATGAAAAACTGTTTTTT. Full variable domain (missing parts from reference TRBV7-8 and TRBJ1-4): GAGVSQSPRYKVAKRGQDVALRCDPISGHVSLFWYQQALGQGPEFLTYFQNEAQLDKSGLPSDRFFAERPEGSVSTLKIQRTQQEDSAVYLCASSLAHHPTETNEKLFFGSGTQLSVL.

The chain has TRBV6-4 and TRBJ2-3, with 13 nucleotides matching TRBD2. V shed 8 bases, J shed 5 bases, and the junction held 7 bases outside the gene matches. Germline CDR1 and CDR2: MRHNA and SNTAGT. The CDR3 is 15 amino acids. CDR3 in amino acids: CASSRTSGSVDTQYF. The CDR3 bases are TGTGCCAGCTCCAGGACTAGCGGGAGTGTAGATACGCAGTATTTT.

This clone occurred a few times. The V and J genes are TRBV18 and TRBJ2-5, with 7 nucleotides matching TRBD1. The V segment lost 3 bases and the J segment 4 bases; nucleotides outside the gene matches: 2. Germline CDR1 is KGHSH and CDR2 is LQKENI. CDR3 size: 13 residues. This CDR3 is CASSPTGIETQYF. CDR3 in DNA: TGTGCCAGCTCACCGACAGGGATAGAGACCCAGTACTTC.

This chain connects TRBV19 to TRBJ1-1; TRBD1 matches 7 bases. CDR3 length: 15 residues. V lost 3 bases and J lost 5; bases outside the gene matches: 9. Germline V gene lookup returns CDR1 LNHDA and CDR2 SQIVND (reference sequence). Here the CDR3 reads CASSIGGGAGTEAFF. The CDR3 DNA follows: TGTGCCAGTAGTATTGGAGGGGGCGCGGGTACTGAAGCTTTCTTT.

V is TRBV4-1 and J is TRBJ2-2; TRBD1 might be the D (5 bases). CDR3 length equals 16 residues. Germline assignment: CDR1 MGHRA and CDR2 YSYEKL. Trimming took off 2 bases at V and 6 bases at J, with 16 bases between the two ends. The CDR3 loop reads CASSQIKPGSAGELFF. CDR3 nucleotides: TGCGCCAGCAGCCAAATAAAGCCAGGGTCAGCCGGGGAGCTGTTTTTT.

This clone turned up a few times. The chain is built from TRBV25-1 and TRBJ2-1; TRBD2 aligns across 8 bases. The germline CDR1 and CDR2 sequences are MGHDK and SYGVNS. This CDR3 is built from 16 residues. Trimming took 4 bases from V and 3 from J; bases not matched to a gene: 8. CDR3 protein: CASSGFAGGNYNEQFF. The CDR3 coding sequence is TGTGCCAGCAGTGGTTTCGCGGGGGGAAACTACAATGAGCAGTTCTTC.

V and J are TRBV19 and TRBJ1-2, with TRBD1 matching over 8 bases. This CDR3 is 13 amino acids long. CDR1 and CDR2 from the germline V gene are LNHDA and SQIVND (reference sequence). V gave up 3 bases and J gave up 7 bases; unmatched junction bases: 4. This CDR3 is CASSITGGSGYTF. The CDR3 nucleotides are TGTGCCAGTAGTATTACAGGGGGTTCTGGCTACACCTTC.

V usage is TRBV6-5 and J usage is TRBJ2-3; TRBD2 aligns across 7 bases. J lost 0 bases, V lost 2 bases, and 2 bases had no gene match. In germline, CDR1 is MNHEY, CDR2 SVGAGI. The CDR3 sequence is 15 residues long. The CDR3 sequence: CASSYTGGSTDTQYF. The CDR3 DNA sequence: TGTGCCAGCAGTTACACGGGAGGCAGCACAGATACGCAGTATTTT.

This chain links TRBV6-5 with TRBJ1-2; D unresolved. The CDR3 has 14 amino acids. Between the trimmed V and J ends, which lost 2 bases and 4 bases, there was a span of 11 bases. Germline-derived CDR1 and CDR2 are MNHEY and SVGAGI. CDR3: CASSYGQATYGYTF. For the CDR3, the DNA is TGTGCCAGCAGTTACGGCCAGGCGACCTATGGCTACACCTTC.

The J gene is TRBJ1-5, the V gene TRBV6-5; D gene uncertain. V lost 8 bases, J lost 7 bases, and 12 bases lay in between. The CDR3 runs 12 residues. Germline values: CDR1 MNHEY, CDR2 SVGAGI. The CDR3, as DNA: TGTGCCAGCGGGAGCATCAGGCAGCCCCAGCATTTT. Translated: CASGSIRQPQHF.

This sequence joins TRBV5-6 and TRBJ2-2, with 13 bases lining up with TRBD2. V lost 4 bases, J lost 5 bases, and 5 bases stayed unmatched. Germline CDR1 and CDR2: SGHDT and YYEEEE. CDR3 size: 16 residues. CDR3 residues: CASSGLAGARTGELFF. The CDR3 DNA sequence: TGTGCCAGCAGCGGACTAGCGGGAGCGAGGACCGGGGAGCTGTTTTTT.

The rearrangement joins TRBV5-1 to TRBJ1-6, with D tentatively TRBD1 (6 bases). CDR1 is SGHRS and CDR2 is YFSETQ in the germline V gene. This CDR3 has 15 residues. Trimming removed 1 base at V and 6 bases at J, with 11 bases between. Written as DNA, the CDR3 is TGCGCCAGCAGCTTGTCGACAGGTGGTAATTCACCCCTCCACTTT. Translation: CASSLSTGGNSPLHF.

The chain carries TRBV27 and TRBJ2-7, with D tentatively TRBD1 (5 bases). CDR1 and CDR2 from the germline V gene are MNHEY and SMNVEV (reference sequence). This CDR3 region has 15 residues. With 6 bases removed from V and 0 bases from J, the gap between germline ends came to 15 bases. CDR3 sequence: CASRLGSGNSYEQYF. The DNA for the CDR3 is TGTGCCAGCAGGCTTGGGTCAGGGAACTCCTACGAGCAGTACTTC.

The chain couples TRBV23-1 to TRBJ2-1; 13 nucleotides line up with TRBD2. TRBV23-1 carries the ORF label, with uncertain function. This CDR3 is 17 amino acids long. J was trimmed by 9 bases and V by 1 base; bases with no gene match: 9. The chain's CDR3 is CASSQLTSGGPPCEQFF. For the CDR3, the DNA is TGCGCCAGCAGTCAATTGACTAGCGGGGGGCCACCATGTGAGCAGTTCTTC.

V and J are TRBV2 and TRBJ1-2; 8 nucleotides match TRBD1. CDR3 length: 13 residues. The V segment lost 9 bases and the J segment 0 bases; nucleotides outside the gene matches: 3. Germline CDR1 and CDR2: SNHLY and FYNNEI. CDR3 sequence: CARGQASNYGYTF. The DNA for the CDR3 is TGTGCCAGGGGACAGGCCTCTAACTATGGCTACACCTTC.

The V call is TRBV4-1, the J call TRBJ1-4, with a tentative D call TRBD1 (5 bases). The CDR3 sequence is 16 residues long. Germline lookup yields CDR1 MGHRA and CDR2 YSYEKL. Trimming stripped 1 base from V and 2 bases from J, with 11 bases between. CDR3 nucleotide sequence: TGCGCCAGCAGCCAAGGACACGGGGGGACTAATGAAAAACTGTTTTTT. Translated, it gives CASSQGHGGTNEKLFF.

This CDR3 is CASSLLPHRGLTEAFF. The CDR3 region has the DNA TGTGCCAGCAGCCTCTTACCCCACAGGGGGCTCACTGAAGCTTTCTTT. The genes are TRBV9 and TRBJ1-1, with TRBD1 matching over 9 bases. CDR1 and CDR2 (germline): SGDLS, YYNGEE. The V and J ends lost 4 bases and 4 bases, in that order; junction bases with no gene match: 11. There are 16 residues in the CDR3.

This clone was detected a few times. The V call is TRBV5-1, the J call TRBJ1-1; possible D gene TRBD1, 6 bases. This CDR3 comprises 14 residues. Per the germline V gene, CDR1 is SGHRS and CDR2 is YFSETQ. Trimming took off 4 bases at V and 0 bases at J, with 10 bases between the two ends. The DNA for the CDR3 is TGCGCCAGCAGCACCCAGGGGATGAACACTGAAGCTTTCTTT. This translates into CASSTQGMNTEAFF. The variable domain in full, completed from reference TRBV5-1 and TRBJ1-1, reads KAGVTQTPRYLIKTRGQQVTLSCSPISGHRSVSWYQQTPGQGLQFLFEYFSETQRNKGNFPGRFSGRQFSNSRSEMNVSTLELGDSALYLCASSTQGMNTEAFFGQGTRLTVV.